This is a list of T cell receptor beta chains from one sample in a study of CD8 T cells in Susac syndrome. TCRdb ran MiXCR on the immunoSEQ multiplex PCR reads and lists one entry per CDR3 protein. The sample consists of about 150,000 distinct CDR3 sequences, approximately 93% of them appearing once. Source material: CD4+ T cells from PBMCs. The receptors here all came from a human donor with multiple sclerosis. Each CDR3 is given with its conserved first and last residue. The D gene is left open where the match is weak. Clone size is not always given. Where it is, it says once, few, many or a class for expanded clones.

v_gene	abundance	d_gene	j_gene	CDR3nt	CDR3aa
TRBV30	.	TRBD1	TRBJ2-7	TGTGCCTGGAGAAGGGGGCTCGGGGCCTACGAGCAGTACTTC	CAWRRGLGAYEQYF
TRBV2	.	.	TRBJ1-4	TGTGCCAGCAGCATCCTTGAAAAACTGTTTTTT	CASSILEKLFF
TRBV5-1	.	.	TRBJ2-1	TGCGCCAGCAGCTTGCGGGCCTCCTACAATGAGCAGTTCTTC	CASSLRASYNEQFF
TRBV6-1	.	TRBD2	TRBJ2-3	TGTACCTTAGCGGGAGGAACAGATACGCAGTATTTT	CTLAGGTDTQYF
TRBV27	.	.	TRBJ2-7	TGTGCCAGCAGTCGTCAATTTTCCTACGAGCAGTACTTC	CASSRQFSYEQYF
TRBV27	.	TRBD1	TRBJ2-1	TGTGCCAGCAGTGTGTCGGACAGGGCACTACAGTTCTTC	CASSVSDRALQFF
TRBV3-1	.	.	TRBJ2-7	TGTGTCAGCAGCCAAGAGTTAGCCTACGAGCAGTACTTC	CVSSQELAYEQYF
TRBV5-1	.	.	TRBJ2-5	TGCGCCAGCAGCTTGGCGGTAGCCGGAGGGACCCAGTACTTC	CASSLAVAGGTQYF
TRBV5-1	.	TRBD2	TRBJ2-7	TGCGCCAGCAGCTTCTCGGGAGGCAGGTACGAGCAGTACTTC	CASSFSGGRYEQYF
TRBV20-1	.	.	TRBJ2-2	TGCAGTGCTATCTACCAAAACACCGGGGAGCTGTTTTTT	CSAIYQNTGELFF
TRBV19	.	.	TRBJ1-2	TGTGCCAGTAGTATCCGGCAGGGTCTTGGCTACACCTTC	CASSIRQGLGYTF
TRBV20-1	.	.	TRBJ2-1	TGCAGTGCCAGGGGATTGGGTGAGCAGTTCTTC	CSARGLGEQFF
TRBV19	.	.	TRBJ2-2	TGTGCCAGCGCACAGGCGAACACCGGGGAGCTGTTTTTT	CASAQANTGELFF
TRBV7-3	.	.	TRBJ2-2	TGTGCCAGCAGCACCCACAGGGTTAGAACAACCGGGGAGCTGTTTTTT	CASSTHRVRTTGELFF
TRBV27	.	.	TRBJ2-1	TGTGCCAGCAGTTTCGGGGCAGGGGTATCCTACAATGAGCAGTTCTTC	CASSFGAGVSYNEQFF
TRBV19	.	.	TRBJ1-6	TGTGCCAGTAGCACAGGGTTTTTGAATTCACCCCTCCACTTT	CASSTGFLNSPLHF
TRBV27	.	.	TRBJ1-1	TGTGCCAGCAGTGCCAGACGGACCCCTCTCGCTGAAGCTTTCTTT	CASSARRTPLAEAFF
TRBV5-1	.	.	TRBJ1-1	TGCGCCAGCAGCTTGGAGGCGGAGAACACTGAAGCTTTCTTT	CASSLEAENTEAFF
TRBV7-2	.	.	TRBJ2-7	TGTGCCAGCAGACTACAGGGCTCCTACGAGCAGTACTTC	CASRLQGSYEQYF
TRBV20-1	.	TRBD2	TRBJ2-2	TGCAGTGCAACTAGCGGGGGGGTCACCGGGGAGCTGTTTTTT	CSATSGGVTGELFF
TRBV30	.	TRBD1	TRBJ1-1	TGTGCCTGCACAGGGGCGGGTCCTGAAGCTTTCTTT	CACTGAGPEAFF
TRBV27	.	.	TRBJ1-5	TGTGCCAGCAGTCCCCAGGGGTTTAGCAATCAGCCCCAGCATTTT	CASSPQGFSNQPQHF
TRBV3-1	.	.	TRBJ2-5	TGTGCCAGCAGCCAGTCTCTCCGGGGGACCCAGTACTTC	CASSQSLRGTQYF
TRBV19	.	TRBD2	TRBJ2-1	TGTGCCACTAGCGGACCCAGGGACAATGAGCAGTTCTTC	CATSGPRDNEQFF
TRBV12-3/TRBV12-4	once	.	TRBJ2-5	TGTGCCAGCAGCCAATTGGACCGGGATCAAGAGACCCAGTACTTC	CASSQLDRDQETQYF
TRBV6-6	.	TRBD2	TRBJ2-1	TGTGCCAGCACCGGACTAGCGGGGTCCTACAATGAGCAGTTCTTC	CASTGLAGSYNEQFF
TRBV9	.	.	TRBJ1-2	TGTGCCAGCAGGGATCCCTTACTACTCCGGGACTATGGCTACACCTTC	CASRDPLLLRDYGYTF
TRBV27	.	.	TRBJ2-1	TGTGCCAGCAGTTTTTCTGCGAGCTCCTACAATGAGCAGTTCTTC	CASSFSASSYNEQFF
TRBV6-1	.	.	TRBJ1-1	TGTGCCAGCAGGTATCAGGATAGCGGAGTTGAAGCTTTCTTT	CASRYQDSGVEAFF
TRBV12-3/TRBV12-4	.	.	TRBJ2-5	TGTGCCAGCAGCTCTTCCGGGGGGCCAGAGACCCAGTACTTC	CASSSSGGPETQYF
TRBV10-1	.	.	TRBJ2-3	TGCGCCAGCAGTGAGGGGTCCGACACAGATACGCAGTATTTT	CASSEGSDTDTQYF
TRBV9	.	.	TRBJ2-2	TGTGCCAGCAGCGTATTTGGGGTTACCGGGGAGCTGTTTTTT	CASSVFGVTGELFF
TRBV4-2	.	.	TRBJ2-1	TGTGCCAGCAGCCAAGATGGAGACTTCTACAATGAGCAGTTCTTC	CASSQDGDFYNEQFF